These 22 T cell receptor beta chains were all obtained from the same sample, sequenced in a study of cytotoxic CD8 clonotypes in ibrutinib-treated CLL (dated by TCRdb to the early 2020s). The library was generated by the immunoSEQ multiplex PCR assay. Entries here come from immuneACCESS through TCRdb and include only in-frame sequences with V and J called. Some clones fail to appear in such tables; in the studies checked, an unresolved V gene covers under half of the shortfall, and the cause of the remainder is unknown. For this sample the table gives some 24,000 clones, of which about 81% were detected only once. Clones ranked in the top ten supply 8.5% to 10% of the sample. Sequencing used PBMCs, obtained before ibrutinib treatment. The origin of the receptors is a human donor with chronic lymphocytic leukemia.

This clone was seen a few times. The chain carries TRBV19 and TRBJ2-2; D uncertain. Per germline, CDR1 LNHDA and CDR2 SQIVND (reference sequence). The CDR3 length is 13 residues. Trimming took off 3 bases at V and 8 bases at J, with 10 bases between the two ends. The CDR3: CASSITDGGELFF. The DNA for the CDR3 is TGTGCCAGTAGTATTACTGACGGTGGGGAGCTGTTTTTT.

The chain uses TRBV2 and TRBJ2-7; 9 bases are a match to TRBD1. Unmatched junction bases numbered 5, after V lost 4 bases and J lost 4 bases. Germline V CDR1 and CDR2: SNHLY, FYNNEI. This CDR3 is 14 amino acids long. The CDR3 region is CASSGGTGRYEQYF. The CDR3 nucleotides are TGTGCCAGCAGTGGGGGGACAGGGCGGTACGAGCAGTACTTC.

The chain carries TRBV6-1 and TRBJ2-7; 14 positions match TRBD2. This CDR3 comprises 18 residues. Germline values: CDR1 MNHNS, CDR2 SASEGT. J lost 5 bases, V lost 0 bases, and 9 bases had no gene match. In DNA, the CDR3 is TGTGCCAGCAGTGAAGCATTTGGGACTAGCGGGAGAACCCACGAGCAGTACTTC. Its translation: CASSEAFGTSGRTHEQYF.

The chain has TRBV5-8 and TRBJ1-2; D call uncertain. Germline assignment: CDR1 SGHTS and CDR2 YDEGEE. This CDR3 contains 14 residues. Trimming cost V 5 bases and J 4 bases, with 15 bases left between them. In DNA form, the CDR3 reads TGTGCCAGCAGTTATTCCGGACTCCCCTATGGCTACACCTTC. Its translation is CASSYSGLPYGYTF.

J is TRBJ2-7 and V is TRBV6-1, with 7 bases identical to TRBD1. V lost 5 bases and J lost 2; bases outside the gene matches: 3. The germline gives CDR1 MNHNS, CDR2 SASEGT. The CDR3 is made up of 13 amino acids. This chain's CDR3 is CASSRQGTYEQYF. The CDR3 DNA reads as TGTGCCAGCAGTCGACAGGGCACCTACGAGCAGTACTTC.

This chain connects TRBV6-5 to TRBJ2-1, with 11 bases aligning to TRBD2. Germline loops: CDR1 MNHEY, CDR2 SVGAGI. The CDR3 spans 15 residues. With 4 bases clipped from V and 8 bases from J, the junction kept 7 bases outside the gene matches. CDR3 DNA sequence: TGTGCCAGCAGTTTACTAGCGGGAGAGGGCTATGAGCAGTTCTTC. Translation: CASSLLAGEGYEQFF.

V usage is TRBV14 and J usage is TRBJ2-7, with D perhaps matching TRBD1 (6 bases). V was clipped by 1 base and J by 3 bases, with 10 bases between them. This CDR3 spans 14 amino acids. Per the germline V gene, CDR1 is SGHDN and CDR2 is FVKESK. The CDR3 region is CASSQGSRGYEQYF. In DNA form, the CDR3 reads TGTGCCAGCAGCCAAGGTTCCAGGGGCTACGAGCAGTACTTC. Full variable domain (rest looked up from reference TRBV14 and TRBJ2-7): EAGVTQFPSHSVIEKGQTVTLRCDPISGHDNLYWYRRVMGKEIKFLLHFVKESKQDESGMPNNRFLAERTGGTYSTLKVQPAELEDSGVYFCASSQGSRGYEQYFGPGTRLTVT.

The rearrangement links TRBV5-1 to TRBJ1-3; TRBD1 agrees at 7 bases. V trimming: 4 bases; J trimming: 0 bases; junction bases outside the gene matches: 7. Germline assignment: CDR1 SGHRS and CDR2 YFSETQ. There are 16 residues in the CDR3. The DNA of the CDR3 is TGCGCCAGCAGCCAACATGACAGGGACTCTGGAAACACCATATATTTT. It encodes CASSQHDRDSGNTIYF.

This chain connects TRBV4-3 to TRBJ2-1; D unclear. CDR3 length: 15 residues. The V gene lost 0 bases and the J gene lost 1 base, with 7 bases spanning the gap. The V gene's germline CDR1 is LGHNA and CDR2 YSLEER. The CDR3 loop reads CASSQEGGSYNEQFF. CDR3 bases: TGCGCCAGCAGCCAAGAGGGCGGTTCCTACAATGAGCAGTTCTTC.

This clone has just one count. The V gene is TRBV2, the J gene TRBJ2-2, with 9 bases that match TRBD1. CDR3 length equals 15 residues. V was pared by 7 bases and J by 5 bases, with 8 bases of the junction left unmatched. Germline CDR1 is SNHLY and CDR2 is FYNNEI. The DNA of the CDR3 is TGTGCCAGCACCGCACAGGGGGCGCGAACCGGGGAGCTGTTTTTT. Translating it yields CASTAQGARTGELFF. The full variable domain, its missing parts supplied by reference TRBV2 and TRBJ2-2, is EPEVTQTPSHQVTQMGQEVILRCVPISNHLYFYWYRQILGQKVEFLVSFYNNEISEKSEIFDDQFSVERPDGSNFTLKIRSTKLEDSAMYFCASTAQGARTGELFFGEGSRLTVL.

The chain is built from TRBV5-1 and TRBJ2-2; 8 positions match TRBD1. Germline assignment: CDR1 SGHRS and CDR2 YFSETQ. The CDR3 loop spans 14 amino acids. The ends lost 4 bases at V and 3 bases at J; junction bases unmatched: 2. The CDR3 coding sequence is TGCGCCAGCAGCCCGACAGGGGACACCGGGGAGCTGTTTTTT. Translation gives CASSPTGDTGELFF.

V is TRBV7-6 and J is TRBJ1-3, with D unclear. V gave up 4 bases and J gave up 0 bases, with 7 bases separating them. Per the germline V gene, CDR1 is SGHVS and CDR2 is FNYEAQ. The CDR3 consists of 14 residues. CDR3 region: CASSSSSSGNTIYF. DNA of the CDR3: TGTGCCAGCAGCTCCTCCAGCTCTGGAAACACCATATATTTT. The whole variable domain, remainder taken from reference TRBV7-6 and TRBJ1-3, is GAGVSQSPRYKVTKRGQDVALRCDPISGHVSLYWYRQALGQGPEFLTYFNYEAQQDKSGLPNDRFSAERPEGSISTLTIQRTEQRDSAMYRCASSSSSSGNTIYFGEGSWLTVV.

V usage is TRBV28 and J usage is TRBJ1-2, with 8 bases aligning to TRBD1. The CDR3 runs 16 residues. The V segment lost 1 base and the J segment 4 bases; nucleotides outside the gene matches: 8. CDR1 MDHEN and CDR2 SYDVKM come from the germline V gene. The CDR3 DNA reads TGTGCCAGCAGTTTATACGGGACAGGACTTAGCTATGGCTACACCTTC. Its translation is CASSLYGTGLSYGYTF.

The V call is TRBV30, the J call TRBJ2-2; D tentatively fits TRBD1 or TRBD2 (7 bases each). The CDR3 consists of 13 residues. Trimming took off 4 bases at V and 7 bases at J, with 13 bases between the two ends. Germline V CDR1 and CDR2: GTSNPN, SVGIG (reference sequence). CDR3 bases: TGTGCCTGGACGGGGAGGGGGCACGGGGAGCTGTTTTTT. This gives the protein CAWTGRGHGELFF. Full variable domain (rest looked up from reference TRBV30 and TRBJ2-2): SQTIHQWPATLVQPVGSPLSLECTVEGTSNPNLYWYRQAAGRGLQLLFYSVGIGQISSEVPQNLSASRPQDRQFILSSKKLLLSDSGFYLCAWTGRGHGELFFGEGSRLTVL.

The chain combines TRBV19 with TRBJ1-2; D ambiguous. CDR1 and CDR2 from the germline V gene are LNHDA and SQIVND (reference sequence). CDR3 length: 9 residues. CDR3 bases: TGTAAGATATCCTATGGCTACACCTTC. It translates to CKISYGYTF.

V usage is TRBV12-5 and J usage is TRBJ1-2; TRBD1 is a possible D gene (5 bases). This CDR3 has 16 amino acids. Trimming cost V 5 bases and J 4 bases, with 20 bases left between them. Germline V gives CDR1 LGHNT, CDR2 FRNRAP. In nucleotides, the CDR3 is TGTGCTAGTGGTACGCCTGTGCAGGGAAAGACCTATGGCTACACCTTC. This translates into CASGTPVQGKTYGYTF.

This rearrangement joins TRBV5-1 to TRBJ1-2; no definite D call. The CDR3 is made up of 14 amino acids. V lost 2 bases to trimming and J lost 0 bases, with 8 bases between them. Germline V lookup: CDR1 SGHRS, CDR2 YFSETQ. This CDR3 is CASSFDGANYGYTF. For the CDR3, the DNA is TGCGCCAGCAGCTTCGACGGAGCTAACTATGGCTACACCTTC.

The gene calls are TRBV28 and TRBJ1-2, with 7 nucleotides matching TRBD1. V lost 5 bases and J lost 7; bases outside the gene matches: 25. Germline V CDR1 and CDR2: MDHEN, SYDVKM. There are 19 residues in the CDR3. This CDR3 reads CASSLYLETGLVEAGGYTF. DNA of the CDR3: TGTGCCAGCAGTCTATACCTCGAGACAGGGTTGGTTGAGGCCGGTGGCTACACCTTC.

This rearrangement joins TRBV2 to TRBJ2-7, with TRBD1 matching 11 bases. The junction had 9 bases not matched to a gene; V was cut back by 4 bases and J by 4 bases. From germline, CDR1 is SNHLY and CDR2 FYNNEI. This CDR3 has 16 amino acids. The CDR3 DNA sequence: TGTGCCAGCAGTGGCCGGACAGGGGGCATCCCGTACGAGCAGTACTTC. Its protein product is CASSGRTGGIPYEQYF.

The genes are TRBV5-1 and TRBJ2-1, with 9 bases lining up with TRBD1. The germline CDR1 and CDR2 sequences are SGHRS and YFSETQ. The CDR3 loop spans 16 amino acids. Trimming at V came to 6 bases and at J to 7 bases, leaving 14 bases not matched to a gene. CDR3 sequence reads: CASTHEVGQGSNEQFF. Here the CDR3 DNA reads TGCGCCAGCACACACGAAGTTGGACAGGGGAGTAATGAGCAGTTCTTC.

This chain joins TRBV28 and TRBJ1-1; D is possibly TRBD1 (5 bases). Germline assignment: CDR1 MDHEN and CDR2 SYDVKM. Trimming cost V 6 bases and J 4 bases, with 15 bases left between them. This CDR3 has 14 residues. CDR3 sequence: CASSPIRDGTEAFF. CDR3 DNA: TGTGCCAGCAGCCCAATCAGGGACGGCACTGAAGCTTTCTTT.

The V gene is TRBV5-1, the J gene TRBJ1-1; no definite D call. Between the trimmed V and J ends, which lost 3 bases and 7 bases, there was a span of 13 bases. Germline values: CDR1 SGHRS, CDR2 YFSETQ. The CDR3 extends over 13 amino acids. The CDR3 DNA follows: TGCGCCAGCAGCTCGGAAAAGGACGTTGAAGCTTTCTTT. Translating it yields CASSSEKDVEAFF.